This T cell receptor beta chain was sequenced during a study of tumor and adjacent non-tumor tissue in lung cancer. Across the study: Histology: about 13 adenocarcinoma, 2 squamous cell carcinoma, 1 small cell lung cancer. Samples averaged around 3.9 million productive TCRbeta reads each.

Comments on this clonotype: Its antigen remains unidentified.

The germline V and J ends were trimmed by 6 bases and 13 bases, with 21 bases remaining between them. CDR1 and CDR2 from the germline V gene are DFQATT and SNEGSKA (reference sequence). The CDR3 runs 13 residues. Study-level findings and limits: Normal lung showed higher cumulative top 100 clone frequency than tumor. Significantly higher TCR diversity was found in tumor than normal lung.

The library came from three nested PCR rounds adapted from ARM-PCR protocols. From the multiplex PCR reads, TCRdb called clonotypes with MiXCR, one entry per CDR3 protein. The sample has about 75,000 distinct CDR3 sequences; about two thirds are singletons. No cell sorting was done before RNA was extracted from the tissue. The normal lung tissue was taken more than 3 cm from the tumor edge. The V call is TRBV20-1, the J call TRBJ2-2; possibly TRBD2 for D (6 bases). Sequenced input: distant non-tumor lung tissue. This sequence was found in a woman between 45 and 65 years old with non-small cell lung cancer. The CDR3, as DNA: TGCAGTGCCTGGCGCCGGGGGACCGGAGTGCTGTTTTTT. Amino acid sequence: CSAWRRGTGVLFF.